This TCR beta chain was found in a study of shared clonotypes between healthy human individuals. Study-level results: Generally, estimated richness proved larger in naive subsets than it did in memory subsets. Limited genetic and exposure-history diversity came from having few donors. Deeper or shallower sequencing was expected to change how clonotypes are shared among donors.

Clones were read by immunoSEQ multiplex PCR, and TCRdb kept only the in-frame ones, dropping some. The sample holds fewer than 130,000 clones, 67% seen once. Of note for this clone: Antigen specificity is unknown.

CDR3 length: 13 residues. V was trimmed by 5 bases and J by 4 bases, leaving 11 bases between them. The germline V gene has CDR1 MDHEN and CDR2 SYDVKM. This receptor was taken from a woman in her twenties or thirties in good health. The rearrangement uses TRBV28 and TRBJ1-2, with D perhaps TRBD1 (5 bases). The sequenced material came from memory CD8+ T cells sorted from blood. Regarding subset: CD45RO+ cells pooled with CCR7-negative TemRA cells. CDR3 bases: TGTGCCAGCAGTCTCCAGGGCCTCTATGGCTACACCTTC. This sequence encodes CASSLQGLYGYTF.